This is a list of T cell receptor beta chains from one sample in a study of shared clonotypes between healthy human individuals. The protocol was immunoSEQ multiplex PCR, while the TCRdb copy is restricted to in-frame clones and leaves out a portion. The sample consists of millions of clones, roughly nine tenths of them appearing once. Source material: naive CD4+ T cells sorted from blood. The receptors stem from a man aged 18-30 years in good health. Both conserved end residues are part of each CDR3. D genes are given only for firm matches. Expanded clones get a size class; other rows say once, few or many, or leave the size out.

d_call: .; j_call: TRBJ1-1; v_call: TRBV4-1; clone_size: few; cdr3_nt: TGCGCCAGCAGCCGAGGGGTGGGTCTGAACACTGAAGCTTTCTTT; cdr3_aa: CASSRGVGLNTEAFF
d_call: .; j_call: TRBJ2-6; v_call: TRBV5-4; clone_size: .; cdr3_nt: TGTGCCAGCAGCTTAAAACTTTCTGGGGCCAACGTCCTGACTTTC; cdr3_aa: CASSLKLSGANVLTF
d_call: .; j_call: TRBJ2-5; v_call: TRBV27; clone_size: .; cdr3_nt: TGTGCCAGCAGTTTGGACCCCCGGCCCGGGGTCATGGCCCAGTACTTC; cdr3_aa: CASSLDPRPGVMAQYF
d_call: .; j_call: TRBJ1-6; v_call: TRBV5-1; clone_size: .; cdr3_nt: TGCGCCAGCAGCTTGGGGATGGTATCCACTTCACCCCTCCACTTT; cdr3_aa: CASSLGMVSTSPLHF
d_call: TRBD1; j_call: TRBJ1-1; v_call: TRBV6-5; clone_size: once; cdr3_nt: TGTGCCAGCAGCTCGCCGGGACAGGTAAACACTGAAGCTTTCTTT; cdr3_aa: CASSSPGQVNTEAFF
d_call: .; j_call: TRBJ1-1; v_call: TRBV28; clone_size: .; cdr3_nt: TGTGCCGGCAGTCGCATGAACACTGAAGCTTTCTTT; cdr3_aa: CAGSRMNTEAFF
d_call: TRBD1; j_call: TRBJ2-3; v_call: TRBV7-7; clone_size: .; cdr3_nt: TGTGCTAGCAGCTTAGACAGGGAAGATACGCAGTATTTT; cdr3_aa: CASSLDREDTQYF
d_call: TRBD1; j_call: TRBJ2-7; v_call: TRBV6-5; clone_size: .; cdr3_nt: TGTGCCAGCAGTTACGCCGGGACAGGGTGGGACTACGAGCAGTACTTC; cdr3_aa: CASSYAGTGWDYEQYF
d_call: .; j_call: TRBJ2-7; v_call: TRBV7-3; clone_size: .; cdr3_nt: TGTGCCAGCAGCCCACTAGGAACAAAGCTTACCTACGAGCAGTACTTC; cdr3_aa: CASSPLGTKLTYEQYF
d_call: .; j_call: TRBJ2-5; v_call: TRBV30; clone_size: .; cdr3_nt: TGTGCCTGGAGTCGGAGGGGGGAGACCCAGTACTTC; cdr3_aa: CAWSRRGETQYF